This T cell receptor (beta chain) was identified in a study of T cells after yellow fever vaccination. Broader study findings: The appearance of a small share of clonotypes in both CD4 and CD8 compartments was observed.

Template-switching 5'RACE yielded the TCR cDNA; a universal primer site and UMIs were added in the process. In TCRdb, the 5' RACE reads were re-called with MiXCR into one record per CDR3 protein. The table shows 350,000 to 450,000 distinct CDR3 sequences, with around 20% occurring only once. Of note for this clonotype: The antigen remains unidentified.

Sequences were derived from PBMCs, sampled before the yellow fever booster vaccination. The clonotype originates from a man in his late teens or twenties who received the YFV17D yellow fever vaccine.

CDR3 sequence reads: CASSGQTVGSQYF. The CDR3 DNA reads as TGTGCCAGCAGCGGACAGACCGTCGGGTCCCAGTACTTC. The chain carries TRBV3-1 and TRBJ2-5, with D perhaps TRBD1 (6 bases). Germline loops: CDR1 LGHDT, CDR2 YNNKEL (reference sequence). V was shortened by 5 bases and J by 9 bases, with 16 bases between the two germline ends. This CDR3 has 13 amino acids.